This TCR beta chain was recovered during a study of T cell responses to AZD1222 COVID-19 vaccine. On this clone itself: The antigen is not known.

TCRdb's copy holds only in-frame clones and misses some; the assay was immunoSEQ multiplex PCR. This sample has about 86,000 clones; around 73% occur once, and the top ten carry around 21%. There are 18 residues in the CDR3. CDR1 and CDR2 from the germline V gene are LGHNA and YSLEER. The V and J ends lost 1 base and 2 bases, in that order; junction bases with no gene match: 13. Study-wide points: Most donors were white British, females outnumbered males, and clonal diversity was possibly underestimated.

This receptor was obtained from an adult in good health. The sample here was peripheral blood, taken on day 0 of AZD1222 vaccination. This rearrangement joins TRBV4-3 to TRBJ2-7; 8 positions agree with TRBD2. The CDR3: CASSQGLGTSGYPYEQYF. Here the CDR3 DNA reads TGCGCCAGCAGCCAAGGCCTCGGCACTAGCGGCTACCCCTACGAGCAGTACTTC.